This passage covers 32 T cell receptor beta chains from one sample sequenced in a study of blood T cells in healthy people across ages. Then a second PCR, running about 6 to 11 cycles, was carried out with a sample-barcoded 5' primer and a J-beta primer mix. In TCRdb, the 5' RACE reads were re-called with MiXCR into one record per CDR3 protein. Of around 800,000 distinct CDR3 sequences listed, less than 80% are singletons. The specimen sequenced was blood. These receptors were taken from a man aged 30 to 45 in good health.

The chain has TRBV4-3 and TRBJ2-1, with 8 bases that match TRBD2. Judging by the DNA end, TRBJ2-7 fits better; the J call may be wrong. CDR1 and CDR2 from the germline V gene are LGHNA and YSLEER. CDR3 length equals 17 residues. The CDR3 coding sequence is TGCGCCAGCAGCCAACTCCTTAGCGGGGCGACCTACAATGAGCAGTACTTC. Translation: CASSQLLSGATYNEQYF.

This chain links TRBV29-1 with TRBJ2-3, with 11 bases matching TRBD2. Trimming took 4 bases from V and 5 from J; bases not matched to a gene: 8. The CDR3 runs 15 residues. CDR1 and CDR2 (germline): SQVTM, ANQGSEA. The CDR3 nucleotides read TGCAGCGTTGCCCCGACTAGCGGGGAGGGAGATACGCAGTATTTT. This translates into CSVAPTSGEGDTQYF.

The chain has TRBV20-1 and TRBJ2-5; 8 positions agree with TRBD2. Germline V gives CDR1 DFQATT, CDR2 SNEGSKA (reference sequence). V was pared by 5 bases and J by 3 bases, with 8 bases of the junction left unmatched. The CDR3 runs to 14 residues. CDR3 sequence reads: CSASYGGAEETQYF. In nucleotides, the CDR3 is TGCAGTGCTTCCTACGGGGGGGCGGAAGAGACCCAGTACTTC.

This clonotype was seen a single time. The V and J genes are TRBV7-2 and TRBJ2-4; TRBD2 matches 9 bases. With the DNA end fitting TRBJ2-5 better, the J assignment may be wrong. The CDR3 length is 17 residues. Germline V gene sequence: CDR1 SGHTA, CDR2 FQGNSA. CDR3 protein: CASSLENGGGALETQYF. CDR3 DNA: TGTGCCAGCAGCTTAGAAAACGGCGGGGGGGCCTTAGAGACCCAGTACTTC.

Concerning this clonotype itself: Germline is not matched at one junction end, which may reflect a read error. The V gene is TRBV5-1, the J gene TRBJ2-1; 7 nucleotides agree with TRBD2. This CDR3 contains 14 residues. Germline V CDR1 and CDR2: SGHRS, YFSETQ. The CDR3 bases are TGCGCCAGCAACTTGGGGAGGGGAGCAGGGGAGCAGTTCTTC. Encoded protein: CASNLGRGAGEQFF.

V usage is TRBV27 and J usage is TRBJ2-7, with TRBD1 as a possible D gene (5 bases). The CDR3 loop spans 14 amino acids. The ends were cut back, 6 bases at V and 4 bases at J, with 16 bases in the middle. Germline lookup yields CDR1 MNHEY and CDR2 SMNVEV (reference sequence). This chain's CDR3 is CASRPGLILYEQYF. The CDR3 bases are TGTGCCAGCAGACCAGGGCTTATTTTGTACGAGCAGTACTTC.

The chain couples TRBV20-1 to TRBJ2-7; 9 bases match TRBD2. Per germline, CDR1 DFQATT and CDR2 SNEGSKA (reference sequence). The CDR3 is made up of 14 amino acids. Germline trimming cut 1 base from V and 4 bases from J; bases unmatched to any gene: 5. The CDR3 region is CSARGQRGDYEQYF. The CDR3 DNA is TGCAGTGCTAGAGGCCAGCGGGGGGATTACGAGCAGTACTTC.

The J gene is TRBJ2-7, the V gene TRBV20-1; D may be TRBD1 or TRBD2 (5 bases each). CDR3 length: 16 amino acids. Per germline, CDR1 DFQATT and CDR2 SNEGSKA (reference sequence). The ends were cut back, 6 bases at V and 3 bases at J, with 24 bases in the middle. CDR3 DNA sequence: TGCAGTGCGGGAGAGGGGCAGGCCACTCACCTCTACGAGCAGTACTTC. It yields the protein CSAGEGQATHLYEQYF.

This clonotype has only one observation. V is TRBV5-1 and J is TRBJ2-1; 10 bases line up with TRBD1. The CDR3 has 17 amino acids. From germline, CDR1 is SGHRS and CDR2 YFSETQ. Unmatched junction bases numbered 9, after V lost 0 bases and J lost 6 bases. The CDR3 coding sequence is TGCGCCAGCAGCTTGGTTGGACAGGGGGTAGGGGGCAATGAGCAGTTCTTC. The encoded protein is CASSLVGQGVGGNEQFF.

In nucleotides, the CDR3 is TGTGCCAGCAAAGGGACTAGCGGGGGTACTGGCGATGAGCAGTTCTTC. Translated: CASKGTSGGTGDEQFF. The chain carries TRBV6-2 or TRBV6-3 and TRBJ2-1; 14 bases are shared with TRBD2. The ends lost 7 bases at V and 8 bases at J; junction bases unmatched: 10. Per germline, CDR1 MNHEY and CDR2 SVGEGT. There are 16 residues in the CDR3.

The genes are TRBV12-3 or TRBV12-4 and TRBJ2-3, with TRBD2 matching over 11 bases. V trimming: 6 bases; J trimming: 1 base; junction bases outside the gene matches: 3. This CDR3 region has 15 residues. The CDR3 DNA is TGTGCCAGCAGCCGTAGCGGGGGGGGCACAGATACGCAGTATTTT. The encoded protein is CASSRSGGGTDTQYF.

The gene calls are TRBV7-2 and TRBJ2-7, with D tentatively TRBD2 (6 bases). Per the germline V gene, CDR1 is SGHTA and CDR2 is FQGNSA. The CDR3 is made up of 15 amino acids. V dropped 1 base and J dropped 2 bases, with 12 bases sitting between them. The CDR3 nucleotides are TGTGCCAGCAGCTTAGGGGGACTGCGGACCTACGAGCAGTACTTC. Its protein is CASSLGGLRTYEQYF.

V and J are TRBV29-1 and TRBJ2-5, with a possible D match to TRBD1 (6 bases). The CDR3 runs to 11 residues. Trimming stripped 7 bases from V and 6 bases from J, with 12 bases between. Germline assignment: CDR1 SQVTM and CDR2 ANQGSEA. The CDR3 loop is CSAARGKTQYF. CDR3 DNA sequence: TGCAGCGCTGCCAGGGGAAAGACCCAGTACTTC.

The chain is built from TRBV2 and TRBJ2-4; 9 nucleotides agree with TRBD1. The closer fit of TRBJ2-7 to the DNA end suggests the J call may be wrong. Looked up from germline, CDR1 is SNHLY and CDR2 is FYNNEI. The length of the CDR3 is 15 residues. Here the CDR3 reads CASSDPGQGGSEQYF. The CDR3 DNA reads TGTGCCAGCAGTGACCCGGGACAGGGAGGGAGCGAGCAGTACTTC.

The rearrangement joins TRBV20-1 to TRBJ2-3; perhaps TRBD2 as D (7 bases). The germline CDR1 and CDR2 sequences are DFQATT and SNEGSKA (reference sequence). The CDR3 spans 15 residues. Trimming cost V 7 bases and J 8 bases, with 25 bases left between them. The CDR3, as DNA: TGCAGTGTATCAGCAGCTAGTGGGGAGGGGGGTACGCAGTATTTT. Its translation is CSVSAASGEGGTQYF.

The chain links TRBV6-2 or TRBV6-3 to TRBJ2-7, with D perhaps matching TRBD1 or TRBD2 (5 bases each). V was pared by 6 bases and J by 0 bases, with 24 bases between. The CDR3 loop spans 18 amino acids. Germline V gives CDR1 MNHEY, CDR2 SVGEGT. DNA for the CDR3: TGTGCCAGCAGGGATGAATCGGGACGACTACCCCTCTCCTACGAGCAGTACTTC. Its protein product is CASRDESGRLPLSYEQYF.

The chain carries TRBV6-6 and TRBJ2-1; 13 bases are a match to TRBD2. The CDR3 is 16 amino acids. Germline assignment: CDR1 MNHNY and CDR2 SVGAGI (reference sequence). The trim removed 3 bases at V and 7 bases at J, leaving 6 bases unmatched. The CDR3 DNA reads TGTGCCAGCAGTTATCCCTGGACTAGCGGGGGTAATGAGCAGTTCTTC. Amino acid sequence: CASSYPWTSGGNEQFF.

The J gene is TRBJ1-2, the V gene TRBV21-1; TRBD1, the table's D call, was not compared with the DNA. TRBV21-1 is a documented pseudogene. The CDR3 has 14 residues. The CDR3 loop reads CASSIGDSNYGYTF. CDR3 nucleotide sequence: TGTGCCAGCAGCATTGGGGACAGCAACTATGGCTACACCTTC.

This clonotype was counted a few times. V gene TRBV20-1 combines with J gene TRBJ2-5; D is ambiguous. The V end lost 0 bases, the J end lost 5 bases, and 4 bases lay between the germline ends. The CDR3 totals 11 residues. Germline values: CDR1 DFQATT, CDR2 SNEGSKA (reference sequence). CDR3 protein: CSARDRETQYF. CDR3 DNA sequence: TGCAGTGCTAGAGATCGGGAGACCCAGTACTTC.

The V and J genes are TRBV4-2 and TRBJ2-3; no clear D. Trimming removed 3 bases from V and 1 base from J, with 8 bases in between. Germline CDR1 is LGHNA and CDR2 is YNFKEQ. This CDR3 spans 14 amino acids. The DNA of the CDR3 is TGTGCCAGCAGCCAGCAGGACGGCACAGATACGCAGTATTTT. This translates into CASSQQDGTDTQYF.

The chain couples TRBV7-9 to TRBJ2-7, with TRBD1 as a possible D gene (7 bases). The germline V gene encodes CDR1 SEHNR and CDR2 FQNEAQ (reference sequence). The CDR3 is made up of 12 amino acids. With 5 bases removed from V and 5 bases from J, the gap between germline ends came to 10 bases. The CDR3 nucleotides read TGTGCCAGCAGCGCGGGACAGAACGAGCAGTACTTC. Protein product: CASSAGQNEQYF.

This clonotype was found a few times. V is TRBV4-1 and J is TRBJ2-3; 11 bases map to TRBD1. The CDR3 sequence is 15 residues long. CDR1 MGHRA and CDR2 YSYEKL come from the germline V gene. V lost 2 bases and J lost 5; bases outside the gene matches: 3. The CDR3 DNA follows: TGCGCCAGCAGCCAAACGGACAGGGGGCTAGATACGCAGTATTTT. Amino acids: CASSQTDRGLDTQYF.

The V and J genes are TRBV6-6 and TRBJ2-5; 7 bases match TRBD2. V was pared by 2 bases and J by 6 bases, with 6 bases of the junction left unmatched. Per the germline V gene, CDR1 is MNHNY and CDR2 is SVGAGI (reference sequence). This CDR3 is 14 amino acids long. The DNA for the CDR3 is TGTGCCAGCAGTTACGGGGGGGAACACAAGACCCAGTACTTC. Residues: CASSYGGEHKTQYF.

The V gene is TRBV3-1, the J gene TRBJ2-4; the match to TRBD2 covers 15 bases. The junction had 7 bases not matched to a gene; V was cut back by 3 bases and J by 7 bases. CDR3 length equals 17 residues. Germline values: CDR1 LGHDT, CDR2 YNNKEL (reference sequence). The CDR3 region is CASSQGLAGGGVNIQYF. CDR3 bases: TGTGCCAGCAGCCAGGGACTAGCGGGGGGAGGGGTGAACATTCAGTACTTC.

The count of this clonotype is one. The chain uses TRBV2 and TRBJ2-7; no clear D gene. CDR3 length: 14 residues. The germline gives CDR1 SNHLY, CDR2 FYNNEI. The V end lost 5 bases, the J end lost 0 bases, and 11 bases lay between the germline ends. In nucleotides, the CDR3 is TGTGCCAGCAGTATTTACGGAAGCTCCTACGAGCAGTACTTC. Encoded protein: CASSIYGSSYEQYF.

CDR3 region: CASSFGRYDSPLHF. The CDR3 DNA reads as TGCGCCAGCAGCTTCGGGCGGTATGATTCACCCCTCCACTTT. This rearrangement joins TRBV5-1 to TRBJ1-6, with no clear D. The CDR3 consists of 14 residues. Germline CDR1 and CDR2: SGHRS and YFSETQ. Trimming took 2 bases from V and 8 from J, leaving 11 bases between them. Drawing the rest from reference TRBV5-1 and TRBJ1-6, the complete variable domain is KAGVTQTPRYLIKTRGQQVTLSCSPISGHRSVSWYQQTPGQGLQFLFEYFSETQRNKGNFPGRFSGRQFSNSRSEMNVSTLELGDSALYLCASSFGRYDSPLHFGNGTRLTVT.

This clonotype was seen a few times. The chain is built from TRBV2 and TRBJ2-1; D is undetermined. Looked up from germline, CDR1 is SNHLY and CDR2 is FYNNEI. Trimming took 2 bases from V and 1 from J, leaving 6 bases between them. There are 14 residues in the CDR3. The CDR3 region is CASSEQASYNEQFF. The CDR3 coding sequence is TGTGCCAGCAGTGAACAGGCTTCCTACAATGAGCAGTTCTTC.

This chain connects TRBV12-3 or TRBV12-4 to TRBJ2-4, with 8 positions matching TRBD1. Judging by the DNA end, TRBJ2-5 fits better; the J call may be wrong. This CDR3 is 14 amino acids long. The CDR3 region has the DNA TGTGCCAGCCGCAGGGGGCTATCGGAAGAGACCCAGTACTTC. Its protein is CASRRGLSEETQYF.

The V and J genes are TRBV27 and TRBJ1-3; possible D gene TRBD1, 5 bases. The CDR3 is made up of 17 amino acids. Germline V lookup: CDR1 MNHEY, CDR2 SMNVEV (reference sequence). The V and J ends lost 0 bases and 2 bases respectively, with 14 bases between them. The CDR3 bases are TGTGCCAGCAGTTTATCCAGGTTCGGGGGAGCTGGAAACACCATATATTTT. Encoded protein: CASSLSRFGGAGNTIYF.

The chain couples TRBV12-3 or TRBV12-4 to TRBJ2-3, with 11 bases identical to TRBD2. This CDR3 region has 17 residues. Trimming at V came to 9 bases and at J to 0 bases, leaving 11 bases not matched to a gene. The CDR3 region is CASWGTSGSTSTDTQYF. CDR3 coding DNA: TGTGCCAGTTGGGGGACTAGCGGTTCCACCAGCACAGATACGCAGTATTTT.

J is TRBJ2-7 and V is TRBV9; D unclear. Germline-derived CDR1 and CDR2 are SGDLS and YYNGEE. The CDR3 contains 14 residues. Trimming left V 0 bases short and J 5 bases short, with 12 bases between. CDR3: CASSVERAGNEQYF. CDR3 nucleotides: TGTGCCAGCAGCGTAGAAAGGGCTGGCAACGAGCAGTACTTC. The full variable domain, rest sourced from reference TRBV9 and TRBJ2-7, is DSGVTQTPKHLITATGQRVTLRCSPRSGDLSVYWYQQSLDQGLQFLIQYYNGEERAKGNILERFSAQQFPDLHSELNLSSLELGDSALYFCASSVERAGNEQYFGPGTRLTVT.

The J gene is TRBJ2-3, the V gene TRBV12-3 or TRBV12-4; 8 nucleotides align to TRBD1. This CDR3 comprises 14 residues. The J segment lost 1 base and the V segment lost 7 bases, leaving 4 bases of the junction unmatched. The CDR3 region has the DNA TGTGCCAGCACCAGGGGGCGCCGCACAGATACGCAGTATTTT. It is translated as CASTRGRRTDTQYF.